What follows is one TCR beta chain and its context. The V gene end was trimmed by 3 bases and the J gene end by 5 bases; junction bases not matched to a gene: 4. CDR1 is KGHSH and CDR2 is LQKENI in the germline V gene. CDR3 length: 15 amino acids. The sample belongs to a study of blood T cell repertoires in COVID-19. Original methodology: Estimation of nucleated cell counts relied on the amplification of reference gene primers. TCRdb keeps only in-frame clones here, not all; method: immunoSEQ multiplex PCR. V and J calls and clone size follow that table, whereas D and trimming were derived from the DNA. The sample contains over 90,000 clones, approximately 89% of which appear only once.

Material: peripheral blood. The sequence came from a woman aged 80 or over in a cohort sampled during active COVID-19. The J gene is TRBJ1-4, the V gene TRBV18; 9 positions agree with TRBD1. This chain's CDR3 is CASSPPDRGNEKLFF. The CDR3 bases are TGTGCCAGCTCACCCCCGGACAGGGGAAATGAAAAACTGTTTTTT.